Each of the 21 T cell receptor beta chains below was sequenced from the same sample in a study of cytomegalovirus exposure and HLA in healthy donors. The table came from immunoSEQ multiplex PCR; TCRdb's copy has only in-frame clones and leaves some out. The sample shows 250,000 or so clones, around 87% of them seen only once. Sequenced sample: PBMCs. These receptors all stem from a man between 18 and 29 years old in good health and CMV-seronegative.

This clone was observed a handful of times. The chain joins TRBV6-5 to TRBJ1-3; D ambiguous. The CDR3 is 15 residues long. Germline-derived CDR1 and CDR2 are MNHEY and SVGAGI. The ends were cut back, 6 bases at V and 0 bases at J, with 12 bases in the middle. CDR3: CASRRGPASGNTIYF. The DNA of the CDR3 is TGTGCCAGCAGGAGAGGGCCTGCCTCTGGAAACACCATATATTTT.

The V gene is TRBV11-2, the J gene TRBJ2-1; 8 bases align to TRBD2. Germline CDR1 SGHAT, CDR2 FQNNGV. J was trimmed by 2 bases and V by 5 bases; bases with no gene match: 5. This CDR3 has 15 residues. CDR3 protein: CASSPGLAAYNEQFF. The CDR3, as DNA: TGTGCCAGCAGCCCTGGACTAGCCGCCTACAATGAGCAGTTCTTC.

V usage is TRBV4-1 and J usage is TRBJ2-1; D possibly corresponds to TRBD2 (5 bases). CDR3 length: 13 amino acids. The V and J ends lost 4 bases and 8 bases respectively, with 12 bases between them. In germline, CDR1 is MGHRA, CDR2 YSYEKL. CDR3 nucleotides: TGCGCCAGCAGCCCAAGTTGGCGGGATGAGCAGTTCTTC. This encodes CASSPSWRDEQFF.

The chain carries TRBV9 and TRBJ2-1, with 9 bases fitting TRBD2. CDR1 and CDR2 (germline): SGDLS, YYNGEE. This CDR3 is built from 14 residues. J gave up 6 bases and V 2 bases, and 3 bases lay outside the gene matches. The CDR3 reads CASSVSSGINEQFF. The CDR3 DNA follows: TGTGCCAGCAGCGTCTCTAGCGGGATCAATGAGCAGTTCTTC.

The genes are TRBV4-1 and TRBJ2-7, with TRBD1 matching 8 bases. The CDR3 has 15 residues. V gave up 3 bases and J gave up 4 bases; unmatched junction bases: 8. Per the germline V gene, CDR1 is MGHRA and CDR2 is YSYEKL. CDR3 loop: CASSQSQGGLYEQYF. DNA for the CDR3: TGCGCCAGCAGCCAGTCACAGGGGGGCTTGTACGAGCAGTACTTC.

The rearrangement joins TRBV27 to TRBJ2-2; 8 bases fit TRBD2. The CDR3 has 17 residues. V was pared by 5 bases and J by 0 bases, with 8 bases of the junction left unmatched. Germline CDR1 and CDR2: MNHEY and SMNVEV (reference sequence). The CDR3: CASSGRGGRSNTGELFF. The CDR3 DNA is TGTGCCAGCAGTGGACGGGGGGGCCGATCGAACACCGGGGAGCTGTTTTTT.

V gene TRBV7-2 combines with J gene TRBJ1-2, with D maybe TRBD1 (5 bases). Germline V CDR1 and CDR2: SGHTA, FQGNSA. The length of the CDR3 is 13 residues. With 5 bases removed from V and 2 bases from J, the gap between germline ends came to 9 bases. The CDR3: CASSPTENYGYTF. The DNA for the CDR3 is TGTGCCAGCAGCCCGACAGAGAACTATGGCTACACCTTC.

V gene TRBV29-1 combines with J gene TRBJ1-1, with D uncertain. The CDR3 has 13 residues. The germline V gene encodes CDR1 SQVTM and CDR2 ANQGSEA. Trimming removed 3 bases at V and 0 bases at J, with 8 bases between. The chain's CDR3 is CSVEGRLNTEAFF. The CDR3 nucleotides read TGCAGCGTTGAGGGCAGGCTGAACACTGAAGCTTTCTTT.

Only one count was recorded for this clone. This sequence joins TRBV6-1 and TRBJ2-1; 10 nucleotides agree with TRBD1. CDR1 and CDR2 from the germline V gene are MNHNS and SASEGT. CDR3 length: 16 amino acids. V was pared by 4 bases and J by 1 base, with 4 bases of the junction left unmatched. The CDR3 DNA follows: TGTGCCAGCAGTGTAGACAGGGGGCGATCCTACAATGAGCAGTTCTTC. It specifies CASSVDRGRSYNEQFF.

CDR3: CASSQASSGGDTGELFF. The CDR3 DNA follows: TGCGCCAGCAGCCAAGCGTCGAGCGGGGGGGACACCGGGGAGCTGTTTTTT. The chain is built from TRBV4-3 and TRBJ2-2; 10 bases agree with TRBD2. CDR3 length: 17 residues. CDR1 is LGHNA, CDR2 YSLEER, per germline. J lost 3 bases, V lost 1 base, and 5 bases had no gene match.

The chain has TRBV11-2 and TRBJ2-7; D perhaps matches TRBD2 (5 bases). V was trimmed by 0 bases and J by 4 bases, leaving 10 bases between them. The CDR3 runs to 14 residues. Germline CDR1 reads SGHAT; CDR2 reads FQNNGV. CDR3 in amino acids: CASSLDTGDYEQYF. The CDR3 DNA is TGTGCCAGCAGCTTAGATACCGGGGATTACGAGCAGTACTTC.

The chain recombines TRBV19 with TRBJ2-7; D remains ambiguous. CDR1 is LNHDA and CDR2 is SQIVND in the germline V gene (reference sequence). The CDR3 is 12 amino acids. Trimming shortened V by 5 bases and J by 2 bases, and 7 bases separated the two germline ends. CDR3 sequence reads: CASSGTTYEQYF. The DNA of the CDR3 is TGTGCCAGTAGTGGCACCACCTACGAGCAGTACTTC.

The V call is TRBV6-5, the J call TRBJ1-2, with TRBD1 identical over 10 bases. This CDR3 has 13 residues. Germline V lookup: CDR1 MNHEY, CDR2 SVGAGI. The trim removed 5 bases at V and 7 bases at J, leaving 4 bases unmatched. The CDR3 sequence is CASSPRDRGGYTF. Here the CDR3 DNA reads TGTGCCAGCAGTCCCCGGGACAGGGGTGGCTACACCTTC.

The chain carries TRBV29-1 and TRBJ2-2; 11 nucleotides match TRBD1. This CDR3 is 14 amino acids long. Germline trimming cut 6 bases from V and 5 bases from J; bases unmatched to any gene: 5. Per the germline V gene, CDR1 is SQVTM and CDR2 is ANQGSEA. The CDR3 DNA sequence: TGCAGCGTGGCCCGGGACAGGGGGACCGGGGAGCTGTTTTTT. It codes for CSVARDRGTGELFF.

This clone appeared once. The J gene is TRBJ1-5, the V gene TRBV2, with 7 bases fitting TRBD1. With 4 bases clipped from V and 6 bases from J, the junction kept 9 bases outside the gene matches. Germline loops: CDR1 SNHLY, CDR2 FYNNEI. This CDR3 region has 15 residues. CDR3 residues: CASSVGGLFSQPQHF. CDR3 sequence (DNA): TGTGCCAGCAGTGTAGGGGGCCTTTTCAGTCAGCCCCAGCATTTT. Using reference TRBV2 and TRBJ1-5 for the parts outside the CDR3, the full variable domain is EPEVTQTPSHQVTQMGQEVILRCVPISNHLYFYWYRQILGQKVEFLVSFYNNEISEKSEIFDDQFSVERPDGSNFTLKIRSTKLEDSAMYFCASSVGGLFSQPQHFGDGTRLSIL.

The chain employs TRBV14 and TRBJ2-7, with D possibly TRBD1 on 6 matching bases. This CDR3 has 13 residues. Germline CDR1 SGHDN, CDR2 FVKESK. V was trimmed by 7 bases and J by 3 bases, leaving 13 bases between them. DNA of the CDR3: TGTGCCAGCACCCCGGGACACCTCTACGAGCAGTACTTC. This codes for CASTPGHLYEQYF. Using reference TRBV14 and TRBJ2-7 for the parts outside the CDR3, the full variable domain is EAGVTQFPSHSVIEKGQTVTLRCDPISGHDNLYWYRRVMGKEIKFLLHFVKESKQDESGMPNNRFLAERTGGTYSTLKVQPAELEDSGVYFCASTPGHLYEQYFGPGTRLTVT.

The chain recombines TRBV29-1 with TRBJ2-1; D unresolved. This CDR3 contains 11 residues. From germline, CDR1 is SQVTM and CDR2 ANQGSEA. Trimming left V 0 bases short and J 15 bases short, with 12 bases between. CDR3 coding DNA: TGCAGCGTTGAAGAATCGACGGGTGTGTTCTTC. Translating gives CSVEESTGVFF.

The chain joins TRBV4-2 to TRBJ2-7; TRBD2 matches 11 bases. The length of the CDR3 is 16 residues. J gave up 0 bases and V 2 bases, and 3 bases lay outside the gene matches. CDR1 LGHNA and CDR2 YNFKEQ come from the germline V gene. The CDR3 here is CASSQTSGSFSYEQYF. CDR3 nucleotide sequence: TGTGCCAGCAGCCAAACTAGCGGGAGTTTCTCCTACGAGCAGTACTTC.

The chain joins TRBV6-5 to TRBJ1-6; D is undetermined. The CDR3 sequence is 14 residues long. The germline V gene has CDR1 MNHEY and CDR2 SVGAGI. V gave up 6 bases and J gave up 4 bases, with 10 bases separating them. CDR3 nucleotides: TGTGCCAGCAGCTCCCGGGGTTATAATTCACCCCTCCACTTT. Translating gives CASSSRGYNSPLHF.

V is TRBV5-1 and J is TRBJ2-5, with D uncertain. The CDR3 contains 13 residues. V shed 1 base and J shed 2 bases, with 6 bases lying between them. Germline V gene data show CDR1 as SGHRS and CDR2 as YFSETQ. The CDR3 sequence: CASSLSQQETQYF. CDR3 nucleotides: TGCGCCAGCAGCTTGTCCCAACAAGAGACCCAGTACTTC.

The V gene is TRBV10-1, the J gene TRBJ2-5, with a tentative D call TRBD1 (6 bases). V was cut by 5 bases and J by 5 bases, with 9 bases left in between. Per germline, CDR1 WNHNN and CDR2 SYGVQD (reference sequence). The CDR3 length is 12 residues. The CDR3 DNA reads TGCGCCAGCAGTACAGGGTGGGAGACCCAGTACTTC. It encodes CASSTGWETQYF.